The clone carrying this TCR beta chain was counted only a few times. Its specificity is unknown. Time point indicated: persistent/refractory GD, antithyroid drugs over 5 years with positive TRAb. Isolated PBMC RNA provided the starting material for the TCR library. The V and J ends lost 1 base and 0 bases respectively, with 11 bases between them. The CDR3 consists of 16 residues. This entry comes from a study of regulatory T cells in long-lasting Graves disease. Points from the study as a whole: Accuracy was possibly reduced by small sample size.

HTBI primers from iRepertoire and Arm-PCR of CDR3 regions yielded the TCR beta libraries. TCRdb redid the calling of the multiplex PCR reads with MiXCR, one entry per CDR3 protein. The sample records approximately 360,000 distinct CDR3 sequences, less than 30% being singletons. J is TRBJ2-3 and V is TRBV12-3 or TRBV12-4; unclear D gene. Sequencing was performed on peripheral blood mononuclear cells (PBMCs), taken when the disease was refractory, from a patient treated with antithyroid drugs. This TCR was recovered from a woman in her thirties or forties with Graves disease. The CDR3 region is CASSLEYVFSTDTQYF. The CDR3 region has the DNA TGTGCCAGCAGTTTAGAGTATGTATTTAGCACAGATACGCAGTATTTT.